This TCR beta chain was sequenced in a study of T cells after posttransplantation cyclophosphamide. Study-level findings and limits: TRB clonality was highly associated with recipient CMV seropositivity and reactivation. Later blood repertoires were often dominated by clones from the donor CD8+ memory compartment. Skin or GI-infiltrating T cells shared few TRB sequences with blood.

This CDR3 is built from 15 residues. Germline V gene sequence: CDR1 SGHTA, CDR2 FQGNSA. V shed 0 bases and J shed 8 bases, with 14 bases lying between them. This clone was recorded many times. What it binds is not known. A marrow graft followed busulfan-fludarabine conditioning, with cyclophosphamide on days +3 and +4. Profiled with immunoSEQ multiplex PCR; TCRdb holds only in-frame clones, not every one. This sample has over 15,000 clones and no singletons, with around 0.5% in the ten largest. This TCR was recovered from a female patient aged 30 to 40 who received an allogeneic stem cell transplant from a related donor, was CMV-positive, and had no GVHD. Among the T cells, some may be from the graft donor. The chain couples TRBV7-2 to TRBJ2-1; D unresolved. This specimen was PBMCs, taken after allogeneic stem cell transplant with posttransplant cyclophosphamide. CDR3 nucleotides: TGTGCCAGCAGCTTAGCCCAGGATAATATCTATGAGCAGTTCTTC. Translating it yields CASSLAQDNIYEQFF.